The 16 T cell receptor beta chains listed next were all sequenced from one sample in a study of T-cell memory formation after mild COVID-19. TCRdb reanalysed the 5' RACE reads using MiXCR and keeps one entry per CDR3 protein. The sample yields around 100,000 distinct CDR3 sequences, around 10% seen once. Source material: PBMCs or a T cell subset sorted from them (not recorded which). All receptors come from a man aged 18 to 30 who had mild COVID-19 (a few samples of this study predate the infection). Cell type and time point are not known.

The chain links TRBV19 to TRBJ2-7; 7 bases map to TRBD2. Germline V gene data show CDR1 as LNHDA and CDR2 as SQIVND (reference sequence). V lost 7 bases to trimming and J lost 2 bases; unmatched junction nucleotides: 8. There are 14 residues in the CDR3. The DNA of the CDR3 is TGTGCCAGTACCCTGAGGGGAGGGCCCTACGAGCAGTACTTC. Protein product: CASTLRGGPYEQYF. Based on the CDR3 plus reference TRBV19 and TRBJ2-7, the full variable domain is DGGITQSPKYLFRKEGQNVTLSCEQNLNHDAMYWYRQDPGQGLRLIYYSQIVNDFQKGDIAEGYSVSREKKESFPLTVTSAQKNPTAFYLCASTLRGGPYEQYFGPGTRLTVT.

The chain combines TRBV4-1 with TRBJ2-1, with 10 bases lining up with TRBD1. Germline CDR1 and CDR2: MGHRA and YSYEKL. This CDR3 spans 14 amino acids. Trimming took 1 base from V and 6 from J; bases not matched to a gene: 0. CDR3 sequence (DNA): TGCGCCAGCAGCCAAGGGACAGGGGGCAATGAGCAGTTCTTC. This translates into CASSQGTGGNEQFF.

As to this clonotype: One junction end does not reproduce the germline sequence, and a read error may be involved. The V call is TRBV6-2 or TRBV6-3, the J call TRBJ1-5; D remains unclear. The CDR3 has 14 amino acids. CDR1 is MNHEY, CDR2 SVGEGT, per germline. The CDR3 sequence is CASSYPGSIQPQHF. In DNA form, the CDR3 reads TGTGCCAGCAGTTACCCGGGGAGCATTCAGCCCCAGCATTTT.

The CDR3 DNA follows: TGTGCCAGCGCAGGGGCAGGGGGCAATCAGCCCCAGCATTTT. Its translation: CASAGAGGNQPQHF. This rearrangement joins TRBV27 to TRBJ1-5; a possible D gene is TRBD1 (6 bases). CDR1 and CDR2 (germline): MNHEY, SMNVEV (reference sequence). Trimming cost V 8 bases and J 2 bases, with 13 bases left between them. The CDR3 sequence is 14 residues long.

CDR3 amino acids: CASSFRGSYEQYF. DNA for the CDR3: TGTGCCAGCAGTTTTCGGGGTTCCTACGAGCAGTACTTC. The J gene is TRBJ2-7, the V gene TRBV12-3 or TRBV12-4; the D gene is possibly TRBD2 (5 bases). The V gene lost 3 bases and the J gene lost 1 base, with 7 bases spanning the gap. This CDR3 has 13 amino acids.

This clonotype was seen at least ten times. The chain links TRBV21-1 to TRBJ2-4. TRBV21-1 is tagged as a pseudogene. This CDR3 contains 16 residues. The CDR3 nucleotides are TGTGCCAGCCAACTAAATGGGGTAGGGGCCAAAAACATTCAGTACTTC. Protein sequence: CASQLNGVGAKNIQYF.

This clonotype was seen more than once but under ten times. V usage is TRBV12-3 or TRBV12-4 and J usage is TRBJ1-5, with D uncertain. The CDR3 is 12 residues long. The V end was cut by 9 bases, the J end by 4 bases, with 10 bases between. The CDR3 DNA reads TGTGCCAGTTCAGGTGGTAATCAGCCCCAGCATTTT. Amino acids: CASSGGNQPQHF.

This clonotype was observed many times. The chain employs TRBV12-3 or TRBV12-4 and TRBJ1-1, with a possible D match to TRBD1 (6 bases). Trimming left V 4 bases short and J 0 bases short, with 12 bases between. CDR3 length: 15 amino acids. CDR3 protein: CASSYTGLMNTEAFF. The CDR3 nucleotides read TGTGCCAGCAGTTATACAGGGCTCATGAACACTGAAGCTTTCTTT.

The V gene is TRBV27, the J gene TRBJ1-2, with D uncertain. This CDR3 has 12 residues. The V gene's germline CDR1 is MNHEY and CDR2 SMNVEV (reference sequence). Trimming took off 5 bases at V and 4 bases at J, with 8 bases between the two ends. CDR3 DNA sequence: TGTGCCAGCAGTAATGGACCCTATGGCTACACCTTC. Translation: CASSNGPYGYTF.

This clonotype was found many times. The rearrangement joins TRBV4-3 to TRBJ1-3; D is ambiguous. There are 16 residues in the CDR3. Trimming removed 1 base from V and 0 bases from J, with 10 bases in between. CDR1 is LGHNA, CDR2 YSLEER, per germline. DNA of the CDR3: TGCGCCAGCAGCCAAGCGGGTACAATCTCTGGAAACACCATATATTTT. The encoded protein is CASSQAGTISGNTIYF.

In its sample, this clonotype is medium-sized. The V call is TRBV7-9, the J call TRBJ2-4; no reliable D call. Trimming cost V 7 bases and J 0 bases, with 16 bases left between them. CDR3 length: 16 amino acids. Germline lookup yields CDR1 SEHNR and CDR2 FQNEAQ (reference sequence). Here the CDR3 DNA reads TGTGCCAGCACCCCTCCAGAGGAACTAGCCAAAAACATTCAGTACTTC. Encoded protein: CASTPPEELAKNIQYF.

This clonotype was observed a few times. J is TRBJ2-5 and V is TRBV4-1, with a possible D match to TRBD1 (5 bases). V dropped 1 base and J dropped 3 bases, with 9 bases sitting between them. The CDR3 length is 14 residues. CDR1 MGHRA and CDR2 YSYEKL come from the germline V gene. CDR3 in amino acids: CASSQGQLEETQYF. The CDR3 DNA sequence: TGCGCCAGCAGCCAAGGACAGTTAGAAGAGACCCAGTACTTC.

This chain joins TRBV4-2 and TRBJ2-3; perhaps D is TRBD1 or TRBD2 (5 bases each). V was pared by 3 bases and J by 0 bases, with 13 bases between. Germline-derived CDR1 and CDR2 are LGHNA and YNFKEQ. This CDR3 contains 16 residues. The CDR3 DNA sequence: TGTGCCAGCAGCCAGGGACGGGATACTAGCACAGATACGCAGTATTTT. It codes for CASSQGRDTSTDTQYF.

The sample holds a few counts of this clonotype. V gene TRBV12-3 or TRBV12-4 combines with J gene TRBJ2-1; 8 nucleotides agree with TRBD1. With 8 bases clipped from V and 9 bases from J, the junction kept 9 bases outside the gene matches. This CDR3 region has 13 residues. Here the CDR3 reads CASPGTGHREQFF. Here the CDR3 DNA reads TGTGCCAGCCCCGGGACAGGTCACCGTGAGCAGTTCTTC.

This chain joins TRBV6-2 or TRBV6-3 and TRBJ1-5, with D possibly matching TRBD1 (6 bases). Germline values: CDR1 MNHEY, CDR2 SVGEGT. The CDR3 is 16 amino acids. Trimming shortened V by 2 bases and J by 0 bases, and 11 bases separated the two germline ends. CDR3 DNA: TGTGCCAGCAGTTACCAGACAGGCCGTAGCAATCAGCCCCAGCATTTT. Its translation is CASSYQTGRSNQPQHF.

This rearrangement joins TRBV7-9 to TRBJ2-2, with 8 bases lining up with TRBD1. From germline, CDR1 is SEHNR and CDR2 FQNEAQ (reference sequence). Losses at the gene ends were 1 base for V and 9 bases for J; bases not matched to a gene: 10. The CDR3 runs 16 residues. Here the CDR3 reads CASSLVSTGARRELFF. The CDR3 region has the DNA TGTGCCAGCAGCTTAGTTTCGACAGGGGCAAGGCGGGAGCTGTTTTTT.